This is a list of T cell receptor beta chains from one sample in a study of immune heterogeneity within non-small cell lung tumors. From the multiplex PCR reads, TCRdb called clonotypes with MiXCR, one entry per CDR3 protein. Of approximately 29,000 distinct CDR3 sequences in the sample, about 29% were seen once. Sequenced: lung tumor tissue. The receptor source for this set is a man in his forties with non-small cell lung cancer. CDR3s include the opening cysteine and the closing phenylalanine or tryptophan. The D gene is left open where the match is weak. Size tells how often a clone was seen (once, few, many) or the class of an expanded clone, and some rows leave it out.

TRBJ2-2 | NA | TRBV11-3 | NA | CASLKSGSNTGELFF | TGTGCCAGTTTAAAATCGGGGTCGAACACCGGGGAGCTGTTTTTT
TRBJ2-1 | NA | TRBV10-3 | NA | CAISESPQGGEQFF | TGTGCCATCAGTGAGTCGCCGCAGGGCGGAGAGCAGTTCTTC
TRBJ2-6 | NA | TRBV11-2 | NA | CASSSPTGANVLTF | TGTGCCAGCAGCTCCCCCACTGGGGCCAACGTCCTGACTTTC
TRBJ1-2 | many | TRBV4-2 | NA | CASSQDEGGGYTF | TGTGCCAGCAGCCAAGATGAGGGGGGGGGCTACACCTTC
TRBJ1-2 | many | TRBV11-2 | TRBD1 | CASSLAQGALGYTF | TGTGCCAGCAGCTTAGCGCAGGGGGCCCTAGGCTACACCTTC
TRBJ1-5 | many | TRBV12-3/TRBV12-4 | NA | CASSLSRDQPQHF | TGTGCCAGCAGTTTATCCAGGGATCAGCCCCAGCATTTT
TRBJ1-1 | few | TRBV24-1 | NA | CATSERGKLGTEAFF | TGTGCCACCAGTGAGAGGGGAAAGTTGGGCACTGAAGCTTTCTTT
TRBJ2-1 | many | TRBV12-3/TRBV12-4 | TRBD2 | CASILAGSSYNEQFF | TGTGCCAGCATTCTAGCGGGGAGCTCCTACAATGAGCAGTTCTTC
TRBJ2-5 | NA | TRBV3-1 | NA | CASSQQPSVQETQYF | TGTGCCAGCAGCCAACAGCCTAGCGTACAAGAGACCCAGTACTTC
TRBJ2-7 | many | TRBV6-2/TRBV6-3 | NA | CASRPLGQPDEQYF | TGTGCCAGCAGGCCATTGGGACAACCTGACGAGCAGTACTTC
TRBJ2-1 | NA | TRBV7-2 | TRBD2 | CASSLGRVTSGRSYNEQFF | TGTGCCAGCAGCTTAGGTCGGGTGACTAGCGGACGCTCCTACAATGAGCAGTTCTTC
TRBJ2-6 | many | TRBV13 | NA | CASSFQTGVSGANVLTF | TGTGCCAGCAGCTTTCAGACAGGTGTCTCTGGGGCCAACGTCCTGACTTTC
TRBJ1-2 | few | TRBV6-2/TRBV6-3 | TRBD1 | CPSRTRTGGSYGYTF | TGTCCCAGCAGGACTCGGACAGGGGGCTCTTATGGCTACACCTTC
TRBJ2-5 | NA | TRBV19 | NA | CASSIGYQETQYF | TGTGCCAGTAGTATCGGCTATCAAGAGACCCAGTACTTC
TRBJ2-7 | NA | TRBV3-1 | NA | CASSRGGARAGLEQYF | TGTGCCAGCAGCCGAGGGGGGGCGCGCGCTGGACTAGAGCAGTACTTC
TRBJ2-1 | medium-sized | TRBV30 | TRBD2 | CAWTALAGGNEQFF | TGTGCCTGGACGGCGCTAGCGGGAGGCAATGAGCAGTTCTTC
TRBJ2-1 | NA | TRBV7-3 | NA | CASSLVGEGHNEQFF | TGTGCCAGCAGCTTAGTCGGCGAGGGGCACAATGAGCAGTTCTTC
TRBJ2-5 | few | TRBV11-3 | NA | CASSLGTLLRETQYF | TGTGCCAGCAGCTTAGGGACTCTCCTGAGGGAGACCCAGTACTTC
TRBJ2-7 | medium-sized | TRBV7-2 | NA | CASSLAGSSSYEQYF | TGTGCCAGCAGCTTAGCAGGCAGTTCCTCCTACGAGCAGTACTTC
TRBJ2-3 | NA | TRBV25-1 | NA | CASSVGDTQYF | TGTGCCAGCAGTGTTGGTGATACGCAGTATTTT
TRBJ2-7 | NA | TRBV18 | NA | CASSLRRTGNDEQYF | TGTGCCAGCTCCCTTCGGAGGACCGGGAACGACGAGCAGTACTTC